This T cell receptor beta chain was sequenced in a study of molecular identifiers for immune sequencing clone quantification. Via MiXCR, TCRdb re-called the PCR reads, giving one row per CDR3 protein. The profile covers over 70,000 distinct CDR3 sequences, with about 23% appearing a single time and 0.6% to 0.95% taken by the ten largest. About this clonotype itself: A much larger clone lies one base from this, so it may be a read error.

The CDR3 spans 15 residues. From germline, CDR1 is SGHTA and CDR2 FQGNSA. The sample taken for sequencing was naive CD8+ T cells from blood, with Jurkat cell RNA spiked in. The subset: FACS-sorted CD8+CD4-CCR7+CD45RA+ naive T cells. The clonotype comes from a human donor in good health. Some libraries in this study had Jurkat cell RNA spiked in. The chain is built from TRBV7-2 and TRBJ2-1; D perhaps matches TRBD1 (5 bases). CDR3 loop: CASSLAQDGHNERFF. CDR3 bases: TGTGCCAGCAGCTTAGCCCAGGACGGACACAATGAGCGGTTCTTC.